This T cell receptor (beta chain) was identified in a study of OX40 agonist ivuxolimab in advanced cancers. Study-wide results and limits: By week 6 at 0.1 to 3.0 mg/kg, blood CD4+ and CD8+ T cells had expanded clonally.

This clone was observed a single time. The antigen remains unidentified. Sampling times: baseline, cycle 4 day 1, cycle 7 day 1. The data were produced by immunoSEQ multiplex PCR, yet TCRdb's version contains in-frame clones alone and is incomplete. The sample yields fewer than 90,000 clones, over 90% seen once. This CDR3 region has 12 residues. Germline V gene lookup returns CDR1 SGHRS and CDR2 YFSETQ. Trimming pared 4 bases from V and 4 bases from J, leaving 9 bases between. The gene calls are TRBV5-1 and TRBJ2-7; unclear D gene. This sample comprised CD4+ or CD8+ T cells sorted from blood, obtained in a trial of the OX40 agonist ivuxolimab. The receptor's source is an adult with an advanced solid tumor such as melanoma, head and neck, liver or kidney cancer. CDR3: CASSITGYEQYF. CDR3 DNA: TGCGCCAGCAGCATCACGGGTTACGAGCAGTACTTC.